Shown below are 13 T cell receptor beta chains from a single sample sequenced in a study of naive CD8 T cells in extremely preterm neonates (dated 2017 in TCRdb). The method was the immunoSEQ multiplex PCR assay. Held by TCRdb, this immuneACCESS table contains in-frame sequences only and omits some clones. Under half of the omission traces to an unresolved V gene where checked; the cause of the rest is unknown. This sample holds some 7,400 clones; 92% were observed only once. Together, the top ten hold around 0.48% of the sample. Several elective full-term cesarean deliveries at roughly 37-42 weeks of gestation, with no labor and no rupture of membranes, were the source of the term cord blood. The sequenced sample was naive CD8+ T cells from cord blood. These TCRs come from a newborn in good health.

V usage is TRBV4-3 and J usage is TRBJ2-3; tentative D call: TRBD1 (6 bases). The CDR3 is 14 residues long. V lost 1 base, J lost 4 bases, and 9 bases lay in between. Germline loops: CDR1 LGHNA, CDR2 YSLEER. The CDR3 sequence is CASSQAHRADTQYF. The CDR3 coding sequence is TGCGCCAGCAGCCAAGCCCACAGGGCAGATACGCAGTATTTT.

J is TRBJ2-7 and V is TRBV5-1, with TRBD1 identical over 8 bases. In germline, CDR1 is SGHRS, CDR2 YFSETQ. V lost 0 bases, J lost 2 bases, and 4 bases stayed unmatched. This CDR3 region has 15 residues. CDR3 bases: TGCGCCAGCAGCTTGGACAGGGGGAACACCTACGAGCAGTACTTC. Translation gives CASSLDRGNTYEQYF.

This clone has a handful of counts. The gene calls are TRBV4-1 and TRBJ1-6; D may be TRBD1 (6 bases). Germline V lookup: CDR1 MGHRA, CDR2 YSYEKL. This CDR3 contains 16 residues. Trimming cost V 3 bases and J 0 bases, with 9 bases left between them. For the CDR3, the DNA is TGCGCCAGCAGCCATATGGACAGCTCCTATAATTCACCCCTCCACTTT. It specifies CASSHMDSSYNSPLHF.

A single count supports this clone. The rearrangement uses TRBV5-4 and TRBJ2-7; 14 nucleotides agree with TRBD2. J lost 6 bases, V lost 0 bases, and 2 bases had no gene match. This CDR3 has 15 residues. Germline CDR1 SGHNT, CDR2 YYREEE (reference sequence). The CDR3 DNA sequence: TGTGCCAGCAGCTTGGAGGGGACTAGCGGGAGCGAGCAGTACTTC. Amino acids: CASSLEGTSGSEQYF.

The chain couples TRBV11-3 to TRBJ2-2; 13 bases are a match to TRBD2. Germline CDR1 and CDR2: SGHNT and YENEEA. Trimming cost V 1 base and J 2 bases; bases outside gene matches: 4. The CDR3 is made up of 18 amino acids. The CDR3 nucleotides are TGTGCCAGCAGCTTAGGACTAGCGGGAGGACATAACACCGGGGAGCTGTTTTTT. Translation gives CASSLGLAGGHNTGELFF.

V gene TRBV29-1 combines with J gene TRBJ2-5, with unresolved D. TRBJ2-7 matches the DNA end more closely, so the J call is doubtful. This CDR3 spans 12 amino acids. Germline V gene data show CDR1 as SQVTM and CDR2 as ANQGSEA. This chain's CDR3 is CSVEVQSYEQYF. Written as DNA, the CDR3 is TGCAGCGTTGAAGTACAGTCCTACGAGCAGTACTTC.

The chain combines TRBV6-5 with TRBJ2-7, with 13 bases aligning to TRBD2. Germline V gene sequence: CDR1 MNHEY, CDR2 SVGAGI. The ends lost 0 bases at V and 7 bases at J; junction bases unmatched: 0. The CDR3 is 14 residues long. CDR3 in amino acids: CASSYSTSGREQYF. The CDR3 region has the DNA TGTGCCAGCAGTTACTCGACTAGCGGGAGGGAGCAGTACTTC.

The chain joins TRBV10-3 to TRBJ1-6, with TRBD1 matching 7 bases. Looked up from germline, CDR1 is ENHRY and CDR2 is SYGVKD. The trim removed 3 bases at V and 7 bases at J, leaving 3 bases unmatched. The CDR3 has 14 amino acids. The DNA of the CDR3 is TGTGCCATCAGTGATAGACAGGGCAATTCACCCCTCCACTTT. Translated: CAISDRQGNSPLHF.

The gene calls are TRBV4-1 and TRBJ1-2; a possible D gene is TRBD1 (5 bases). Germline assignment: CDR1 MGHRA and CDR2 YSYEKL. V was shortened by 6 bases and J by 7 bases, with 15 bases between the two germline ends. CDR3 length: 13 residues. CDR3 protein: CASRGEGMGGYTF. CDR3 coding DNA: TGCGCCAGCAGAGGGGAGGGAATGGGTGGCTACACCTTC.

The CDR3 nucleotides are TGTGCCTGGGGCGGGACAGGGGGCGTTGAAAAACTGTTTTTT. Its translation: CAWGGTGGVEKLFF. The chain couples TRBV30 to TRBJ1-4; TRBD1 aligns across 12 bases. This CDR3 comprises 14 residues. Per germline, CDR1 GTSNPN and CDR2 SVGIG (reference sequence). V lost 5 bases to trimming and J lost 7 bases; unmatched junction nucleotides: 5.

This chain uses TRBV6-6 with TRBJ1-5; 8 bases agree with TRBD1. The germline CDR1 and CDR2 sequences are MNHNY and SVGAGI (reference sequence). The V and J ends lost 4 bases and 6 bases, in that order; junction bases with no gene match: 11. The CDR3 spans 16 residues. Here the CDR3 DNA reads TGTGCCAGCAGTTCGCCCCCTGGACAGGGATTTCAGCCCCAGCATTTT. Translation gives CASSSPPGQGFQPQHF.

This chain links TRBV27 with TRBJ1-4; tentatively, D is TRBD1 (6 bases). The CDR3 contains 14 residues. Trimming removed 3 bases at V and 1 base at J, with 6 bases between. Germline assignment: CDR1 MNHEY and CDR2 SMNVEV (reference sequence). The CDR3 DNA is TGTGCCAGCAGTTTCAGGGGAACTAATGAAAAACTGTTTTTT. It translates to CASSFRGTNEKLFF.

The chain links TRBV5-1 to TRBJ2-1, with 7 bases that match TRBD2. Germline V gene data show CDR1 as SGHRS and CDR2 as YFSETQ. V was pared by 0 bases and J by 0 bases, with 3 bases of the junction left unmatched. The CDR3 consists of 16 residues. In DNA, the CDR3 is TGCGCCAGCAGCTTGGCCGGCGGGAGCTCCTACAATGAGCAGTTCTTC. It translates to CASSLAGGSSYNEQFF.